A single sample is the source of the 6 T cell receptor beta chains below, sequenced in a study of identical twins. One entry per CDR3 protein, called by TCRdb with MiXCR from the 5' RACE reads. The sample shows 1.5 million or so distinct CDR3 sequences, about 30% of them seen only once. The source material was cord blood. The receptors shown here come from a newborn girl in good health.

In regard to this clonotype: A junction end diverges from the germline sequence, so it may reflect a read error. V gene TRBV4-2 combines with J gene TRBJ1-6; 9 bases agree with TRBD1. The CDR3 contains 16 residues. In germline, CDR1 is LGHNA, CDR2 YNFKEQ. DNA for the CDR3: TGTGCCAGCAGCCAAGATCTGGGACAGGGTGGTTCACCCCCCCACTTT. The encoded protein is CASSQDLGQGGSPPHF.

This clonotype has ten or more counts. The J gene is TRBJ2-3, the V gene TRBV18; D gene ambiguous. The CDR3 consists of 13 residues. CDR1 and CDR2 (germline): KGHSH, LQKENI. The V gene lost 3 bases and the J gene lost 2 bases, with 6 bases spanning the gap. The CDR3 spells CASSPEITDTQYF. CDR3 bases: TGTGCCAGCTCACCGGAGATCACAGATACGCAGTATTTT.

This clonotype was seen once. This chain connects TRBV19 to TRBJ2-1, with TRBD1 matching 7 bases. This CDR3 has 14 residues. The germline CDR1 and CDR2 sequences are LNHDA and SQIVND (reference sequence). J lost 7 bases, V lost 8 bases, and 11 bases had no gene match. The DNA of the CDR3 is TGTGCCAGTCAAAAGAGACAGGGAAGGAATGAGCAGTTCTTC. This translates into CASQKRQGRNEQFF.

This clonotype was counted only a few times. The chain employs TRBV27 and TRBJ1-5, with D perhaps TRBD1 (6 bases). CDR3 length: 13 residues. Looked up from germline, CDR1 is MNHEY and CDR2 is SMNVEV (reference sequence). The V end was cut by 1 base, the J end by 7 bases, with 8 bases between. Here the CDR3 reads CASSLWGPQPQHF. The CDR3 bases are TGTGCCAGCAGTTTATGGGGGCCCCAGCCCCAGCATTTT.

With respect to this clonotype: The junction shows a germline mismatch at one end, possibly a read error. Written as DNA, the CDR3 is TGTGCCAGCGGTTACGAACAGGGCTACGAGCAGTACTTC. Its translation: CASGYEQGYEQYF. This rearrangement joins TRBV6-6 to TRBJ2-7; D may be TRBD1 (6 bases). CDR1 and CDR2 from the germline V gene are MNHNY and SVGAGI (reference sequence). CDR3 size: 13 residues.

This clonotype has a single count. This chain joins TRBV5-1 and TRBJ2-3, with D perhaps matching TRBD2 (5 bases). Trimming stripped 1 base from V and 0 bases from J, with 12 bases between. The CDR3 length is 16 residues. CDR1 and CDR2 (germline): SGHRS, YFSETQ. The CDR3 region has the DNA TGCGCCAGCAGCTTGCCGGCGGGCCTGAGCACAGATACGCAGTATTTT. As protein: CASSLPAGLSTDTQYF.